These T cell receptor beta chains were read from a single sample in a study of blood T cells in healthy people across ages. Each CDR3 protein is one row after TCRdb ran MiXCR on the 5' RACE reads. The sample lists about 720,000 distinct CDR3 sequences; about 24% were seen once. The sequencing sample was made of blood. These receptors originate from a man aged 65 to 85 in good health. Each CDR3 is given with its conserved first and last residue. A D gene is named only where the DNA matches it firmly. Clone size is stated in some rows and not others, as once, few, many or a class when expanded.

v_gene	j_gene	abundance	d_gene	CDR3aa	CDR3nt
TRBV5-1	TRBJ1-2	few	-	CASSLVTVGNYGYTF	TGCGCCAGCAGCTTGGTTACGGTCGGAAACTATGGCTACACCTTC
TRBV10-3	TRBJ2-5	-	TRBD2	CAISESGLGFQETQYF	TGTGCCATCAGTGAGTCGGGACTAGGGTTCCAAGAGACCCAGTACTTC
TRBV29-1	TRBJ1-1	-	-	CSTGRMNTEAFF	TGCAGCACCGGACGTATGAACACTGAAGCTTTCTTT
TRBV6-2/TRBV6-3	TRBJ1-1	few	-	CASRRPIPGPEAFF	TGTGCCAGCAGGCGACCCATCCCAGGCCCTGAAGCTTTCTTT
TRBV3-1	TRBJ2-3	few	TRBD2	CASSPTAGGTDTQYF	TGTGCCAGCAGCCCCACTGCGGGAGGCACAGATACGCAGTATTTT
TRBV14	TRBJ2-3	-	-	CASSQVAPRGTDTQYF	TGTGCCAGCAGCCAAGTCGCCCCACGGGGCACAGATACGCAGTATTTT
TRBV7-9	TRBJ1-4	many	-	CASSLGQGYEKLFF	TGTGCCAGCAGCTTGGGGCAGGGTTATGAAAAACTGTTTTTT
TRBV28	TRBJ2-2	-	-	CASSLDWTSLWTGELFF	TGTGCCAGCAGTCTCGATTGGACATCGCTATGGACCGGGGAGCTGTTTTTT
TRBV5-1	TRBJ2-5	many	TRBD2	CASSLTGGTKETQYF	TGCGCCAGCAGCTTGACCGGGGGGACGAAAGAGACCCAGTACTTC
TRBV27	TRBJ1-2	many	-	CASRPTGGGYGYTF	TGTGCCAGCAGACCGACGGGCGGTGGCTATGGCTACACCTTC
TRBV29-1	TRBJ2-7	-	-	CSVREVEQYF	TGCAGCGTTAGGGAGGTAGAGCAGTACTTC
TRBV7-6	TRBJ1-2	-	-	CASSPLGAGGGGYTF	TGTGCCAGCAGCCCTTTAGGGGCCGGGGGGGGCGGCTACACCTTC
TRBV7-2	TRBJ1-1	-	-	CACSLGGAGTEAFF	TGTGCCTGCAGCTTAGGGGGGGCTGGGACTGAAGCTTTCTTT
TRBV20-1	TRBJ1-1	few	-	CSAPPGMNTEAFF	TGCAGTGCCCCGCCCGGGATGAACACTGAAGCTTTCTTT